This TCR beta chain was found in a study of regulatory T cells in long-lasting Graves disease. Whole-study results and caveats: New patients shared over 900 public clonotypes, and persistent patients shared more, with a few thousand. Analysis covered peripheral blood alone, not thyroid tissue. Persistent disease showed a preference for TRBV28, TRBJ1-2 and TRBJ2-5.

Time point: persistent/refractory GD, antithyroid drugs over 5 years with positive TRAb. The authors made the TCR library using RNA they extracted from PBMCs. Diagnoses of Graves' disease were made by American Thyroid Association guidelines. According to the study, TCR beta libraries were built with iRepertoire HTBI primers and CDR3-region Arm-PCR. One entry per CDR3 protein results from TCRdb running MiXCR on the multiplex PCR reads. The sample carries under 350,000 distinct CDR3 sequences, around 20% recorded once. Details on this clonotype: No antigen is known for it.

The CDR3 has 14 amino acids. Germline CDR1 MDHEN, CDR2 SYDVKM. The trim removed 6 bases at V and 6 bases at J, leaving 8 bases unmatched. Sequences were derived from peripheral blood mononuclear cells (PBMCs), sampled when the disease was refractory, from a patient treated with antithyroid drugs. This chain joins TRBV28 and TRBJ2-1, with TRBD2 matching 7 bases. This receptor was identified in a female donor with Graves disease. CDR3 protein: CASRPGPSGNEQFF. The CDR3 DNA reads TGTGCCAGCAGGCCCGGACCTAGCGGCAATGAGCAGTTCTTC.